Shown below are 9 T cell receptor beta chains from a single sample sequenced in a study of blood T cell repertoires in COVID-19 (dated by TCRdb to the early 2020s). Library prep was done by the immunoSEQ multiplex PCR assay. TCRdb obtained this table from immuneACCESS and retained in-frame rearrangements with V and J assigned. These tables miss some clones; where compared with another copy, unresolved V genes account for less than half of the shortfall, and the remainder is unexplained. The sample has roughly 410,000 clones on record, 89% of them singletons. The ten largest clones represent roughly 1.4% of the sample. Sequenced material: peripheral blood. These receptors were obtained from a woman between 35 and 50 years old with COVID-19, enrolled during active disease.

The chain couples TRBV6-5 to TRBJ2-3, with a tentative D call TRBD2 (6 bases). Trimming cost V 6 bases and J 4 bases, with 17 bases left between them. The CDR3 length is 15 residues. Germline CDR1 MNHEY, CDR2 SVGAGI. The CDR3 sequence: CASSQLTRAADTQYF. For the CDR3, the DNA is TGTGCCAGCAGCCAACTGACTAGAGCGGCAGATACGCAGTATTTT.

This clone came up once. The V call is TRBV28, the J call TRBJ2-1; perhaps TRBD2 as D (7 bases). Deletions cut 1 base from V and 4 bases from J, with 11 bases between. CDR1 MDHEN and CDR2 SYDVKM come from the germline V gene. This CDR3 is 15 amino acids long. In DNA, the CDR3 is TGTGCCAGCAGTTTATTGGGGGGGCCTTACAATGAGCAGTTCTTC. This sequence encodes CASSLLGGPYNEQFF.

The chain combines TRBV12-3 or TRBV12-4 with TRBJ2-2; 9 bases are shared with TRBD2. V lost 5 bases to trimming and J lost 7 bases; unmatched junction nucleotides: 2. The CDR3 sequence is 13 residues long. The CDR3 here is CASSRLAVGELFF. CDR3 sequence (DNA): TGTGCCAGCAGTAGACTAGCGGTCGGGGAGCTGTTTTTT.

This clone was recorded once. The genes are TRBV5-1 and TRBJ1-1; D is uncertain. Germline CDR1 is SGHRS and CDR2 is YFSETQ. Trimming stripped 5 bases from V and 8 bases from J, with 16 bases between. The CDR3 totals 13 residues. The CDR3 loop reads CASSGQAAGEAFF. DNA of the CDR3: TGCGCCAGCAGTGGGCAGGCCGCAGGAGAAGCTTTCTTT.

The V call is TRBV2, the J call TRBJ1-4; maybe TRBD1 (6 bases). Germline V lookup: CDR1 SNHLY, CDR2 FYNNEI. This CDR3 contains 13 residues. V was trimmed by 10 bases and J by 8 bases, leaving 17 bases between them. The CDR3 DNA reads as TGTGCCACCAAACAGGGTGTTGGCGAAAAACTGTTTTTT. Encoded protein: CATKQGVGEKLFF.

Only a few counts were recorded for this clone. Other DNA sequences in this specimen translate into the identical CDR3. The chain combines TRBV19 with TRBJ2-7; 7 nucleotides agree with TRBD1. The CDR3 has 16 residues. The V gene's germline CDR1 is LNHDA and CDR2 SQIVND (reference sequence). J gave up 5 bases and V 2 bases, and 12 bases lay outside the gene matches. Written as DNA, the CDR3 is TGTGCCAGTAGTATATCTGGACAGGTGGGGCCTCACGAGCAGTACTTC. Protein product: CASSISGQVGPHEQYF.

Only one count was recorded for this clone. The J gene is TRBJ2-3, the V gene TRBV7-9, with 15 bases lining up with TRBD2. Trimming removed 5 bases from V and 2 bases from J; junction bases left unmatched: 5. CDR3 length: 17 amino acids. Germline assignment: CDR1 SEHNR and CDR2 FQNEAQ (reference sequence). The CDR3 DNA reads TGTGCCAGCAGCATCGGGACTAGCGGGAGGATCACAGATACGCAGTATTTT. It translates to CASSIGTSGRITDTQYF.

V gene TRBV29-1 combines with J gene TRBJ2-1; D possibly corresponds to TRBD1 (6 bases). V was pared by 4 bases and J by 0 bases, with 16 bases between. The length of the CDR3 is 16 residues. Germline V lookup: CDR1 SQVTM, CDR2 ANQGSEA. The CDR3 loop is CSVVGRADSSYNEQFF. The CDR3 nucleotides read TGCAGCGTTGTCGGTCGGGCGGACAGCTCCTACAATGAGCAGTTCTTC.

This rearrangement joins TRBV4-3 to TRBJ1-2, with 7 positions matching TRBD1. Germline lookup yields CDR1 LGHNA and CDR2 YSLEER. V lost 0 bases to trimming and J lost 3 bases; unmatched junction nucleotides: 7. CDR3 length: 16 amino acids. The CDR3: CASSQDRAGGDYGYTF. CDR3 sequence (DNA): TGCGCCAGCAGCCAAGATAGGGCAGGGGGAGACTATGGCTACACCTTC.